The clone carrying this T cell receptor beta chain was observed a single time. The antigen is undetermined. Germline CDR1 SGHRS, CDR2 YFSETQ. The V end lost 4 bases, the J end lost 5 bases, and 7 bases lay between the germline ends. This CDR3 contains 12 residues. Genomic DNA came from blood conventional CD4+ T cells gated CD25-low CD127-high. This record comes from a study of regulatory and conventional T cells in RAG deficiency. Study observations and caveats: These Omenn syndrome Treg sorts may hold peripherally activated cells instead. Control T-cell subsets had markedly higher Shannon entropy and lower Simpson indices than RAG-deficient patients. In Omenn syndrome, Treg and Tconv repertoires overlapped >80%.

Sequencing was performed with immunoSEQ multiplex PCR; in TCRdb, only in-frame clones are kept and a portion is missing. The data contain about 46,000 clones, 90% of them singletons. These same records also appear under a second study, on regulatory T cells. That investigation notes: The PCR used 52 TRBV and 13 TRBJ primers. Regulatory T cells showed the strongest V-J pair restriction and V/J gene skewing among patient repertoires.

The sample consisted of CD4+ effector T cells sorted from blood. V gene TRBV5-1 combines with J gene TRBJ2-1, with D uncertain. This receptor was taken from a human donor in good health. CDR3 in amino acids: CASSPRNNEQFF. In nucleotides, the CDR3 is TGCGCCAGCAGCCCCCGAAACAATGAGCAGTTCTTC.